The present entry profiles one T cell receptor beta chain with its context. This entry belongs to a study of blood T cell repertoires in COVID-19. Study background: Spain, Italy and the United States supplied samples that represented acute and convalescent COVID-19.

Original methodology: Researchers report that nucleated cell counts were estimated from reference gene primer amplification. Clones were sequenced by immunoSEQ multiplex PCR, and TCRdb holds only the in-frame ones, with some missing. That table furnishes V, J and clone size, whereas the DNA furnished D and trimming. There are roughly 130,000 clones in the sample; more than 90% occur only once, and 4.6% lies in the top ten. Patients of the Seattle cohort, enrolled during active infection, were followed longitudinally. CDR1 and CDR2 from the germline V gene are SNHLY and FYNNEI. The CDR3 totals 15 residues. V shed 3 bases and J 0 bases; nucleotides not matched to a gene: 0.

The sequence was obtained from a man in his 60s with COVID-19, enrolled during active disease. Sequenced material: peripheral blood. This rearrangement joins TRBV2 to TRBJ2-1; 9 bases match TRBD2. The CDR3 reads CASSDSGSSYNEQFF. The CDR3 nucleotides are TGTGCCAGCAGTGATAGCGGGAGCTCCTACAATGAGCAGTTCTTC.